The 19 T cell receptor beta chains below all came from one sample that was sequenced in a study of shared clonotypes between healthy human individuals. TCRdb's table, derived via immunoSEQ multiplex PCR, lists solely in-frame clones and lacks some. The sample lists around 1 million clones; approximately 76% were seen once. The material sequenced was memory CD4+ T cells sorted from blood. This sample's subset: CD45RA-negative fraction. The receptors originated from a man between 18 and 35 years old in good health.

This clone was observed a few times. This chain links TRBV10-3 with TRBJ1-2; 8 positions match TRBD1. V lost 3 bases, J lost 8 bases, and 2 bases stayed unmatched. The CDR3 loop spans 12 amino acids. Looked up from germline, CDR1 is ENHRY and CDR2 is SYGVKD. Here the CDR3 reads CAISDRGQGYTF. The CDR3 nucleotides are TGTGCCATCAGTGACAGGGGGCAGGGCTACACCTTC.

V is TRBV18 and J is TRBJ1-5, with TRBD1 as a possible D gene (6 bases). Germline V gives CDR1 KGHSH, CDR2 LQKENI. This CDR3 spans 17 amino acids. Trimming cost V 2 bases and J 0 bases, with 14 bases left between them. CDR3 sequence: CASSPLGGTNSNQPQHF. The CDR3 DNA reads TGTGCCAGCTCACCATTAGGGGGAACCAATAGCAATCAGCCCCAGCATTTT.

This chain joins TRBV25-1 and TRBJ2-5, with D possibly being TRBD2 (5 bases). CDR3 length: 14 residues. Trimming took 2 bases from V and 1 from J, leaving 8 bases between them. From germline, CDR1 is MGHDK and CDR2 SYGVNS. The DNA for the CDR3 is TGTGCCAGCAGTGAACCGGGGTTCCAAGAGACCCAGTACTTC. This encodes CASSEPGFQETQYF.

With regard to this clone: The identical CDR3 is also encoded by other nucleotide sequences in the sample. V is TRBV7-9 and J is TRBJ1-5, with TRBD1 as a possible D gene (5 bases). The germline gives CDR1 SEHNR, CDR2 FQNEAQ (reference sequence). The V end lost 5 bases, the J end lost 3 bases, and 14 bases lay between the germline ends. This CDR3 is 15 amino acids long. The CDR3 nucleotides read TGTGCCAGCAGCCCCGGGGGGGGGTACAATCAGCCCCAGCATTTT. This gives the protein CASSPGGGYNQPQHF. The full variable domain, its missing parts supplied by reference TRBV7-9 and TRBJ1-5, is DTGVSQNPRHKITKRGQNVTFRCDPISEHNRLYWYRQTLGQGPEFLTYFQNEAQLEKSRLLSDRFSAERPKGSFSTLEIQRTEQGDSAMYLCASSPGGGYNQPQHFGDGTRLSIL.

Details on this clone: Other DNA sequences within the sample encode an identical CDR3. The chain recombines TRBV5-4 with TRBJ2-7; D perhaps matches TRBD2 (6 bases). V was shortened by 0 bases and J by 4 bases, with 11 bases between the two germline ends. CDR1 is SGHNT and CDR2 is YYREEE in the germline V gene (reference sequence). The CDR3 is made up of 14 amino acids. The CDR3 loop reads CASSLDRGVYEQYF. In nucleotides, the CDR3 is TGTGCCAGCAGCTTGGACCGCGGGGTTTACGAGCAGTACTTC.

Here the CDR3 reads CASSPTGGDNEKLFF. The CDR3 DNA is TGTGCCAGCAGCCCGACAGGGGGAGACAATGAAAAACTGTTTTTT. The chain couples TRBV5-4 to TRBJ1-4, with 9 bases identical to TRBD1. The germline V gene encodes CDR1 SGHNT and CDR2 YYREEE (reference sequence). The V gene end was trimmed by 4 bases and the J gene end by 5 bases; junction bases not matched to a gene: 6. The CDR3 runs to 15 residues.

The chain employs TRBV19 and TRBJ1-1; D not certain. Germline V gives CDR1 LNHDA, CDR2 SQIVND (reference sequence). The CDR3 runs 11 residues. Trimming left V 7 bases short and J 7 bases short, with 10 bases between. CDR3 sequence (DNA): TGTGCCAGTAATAGCCAAGATGAAGCTTTCTTT. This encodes CASNSQDEAFF.

The CDR3 loop reads CASSSTGAYEQYF. Here the CDR3 DNA reads TGTGCCAGCAGCTCGACAGGGGCCTACGAGCAGTACTTC. The V gene is TRBV7-8, the J gene TRBJ2-5; 8 bases fit TRBD1. Near its end, the DNA agrees better with TRBJ2-7, so the J call may be wrong. In germline, CDR1 is SGHVS, CDR2 FQNEAQ. CDR3 length equals 13 residues.

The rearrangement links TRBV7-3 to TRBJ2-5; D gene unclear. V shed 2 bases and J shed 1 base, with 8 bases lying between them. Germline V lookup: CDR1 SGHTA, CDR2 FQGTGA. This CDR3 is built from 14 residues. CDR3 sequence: CASSLVPGQETQYF. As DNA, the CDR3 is TGTGCCAGCAGCTTAGTACCAGGCCAAGAGACCCAGTACTTC.

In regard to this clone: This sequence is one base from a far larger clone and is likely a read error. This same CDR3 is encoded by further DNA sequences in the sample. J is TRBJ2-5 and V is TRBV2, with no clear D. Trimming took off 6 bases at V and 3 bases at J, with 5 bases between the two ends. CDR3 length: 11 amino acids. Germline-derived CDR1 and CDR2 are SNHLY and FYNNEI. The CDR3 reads CASSVEETQYF. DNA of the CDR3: TGTGCCAGCAGCGTTGAAGAGACCCAGTACTTC.

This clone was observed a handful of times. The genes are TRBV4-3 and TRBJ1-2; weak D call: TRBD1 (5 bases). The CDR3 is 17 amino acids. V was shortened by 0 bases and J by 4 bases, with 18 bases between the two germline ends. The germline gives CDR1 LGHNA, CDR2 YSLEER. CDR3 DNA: TGCGCCAGCAGCCAAGATCGGGGTTTTTCAAGGGGCTATGGCTACACCTTC. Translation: CASSQDRGFSRGYGYTF.

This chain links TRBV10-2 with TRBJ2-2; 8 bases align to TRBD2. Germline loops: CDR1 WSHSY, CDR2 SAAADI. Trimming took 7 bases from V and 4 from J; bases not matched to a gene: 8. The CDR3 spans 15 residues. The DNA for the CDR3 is TGCGCCAGCAACCGGGGGGGACCCAGCACCGGGGAGCTGTTTTTT. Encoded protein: CASNRGGPSTGELFF.

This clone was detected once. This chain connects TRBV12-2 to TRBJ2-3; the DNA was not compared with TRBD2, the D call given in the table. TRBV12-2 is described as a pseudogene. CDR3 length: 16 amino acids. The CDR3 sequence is CASRLPPQALADTQYF. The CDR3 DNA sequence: TGTGCAAGTCGCTTACCCCCTCAAGCTCTAGCGGATACGCAGTATTTT.

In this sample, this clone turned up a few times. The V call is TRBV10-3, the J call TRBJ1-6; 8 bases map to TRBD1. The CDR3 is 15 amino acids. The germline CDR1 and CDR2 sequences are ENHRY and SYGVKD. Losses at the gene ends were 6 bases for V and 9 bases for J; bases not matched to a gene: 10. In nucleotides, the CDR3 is TGTGCCATCAGGGCCGGGACAGGAACGGTTTCACCCCTCCACTTT. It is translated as CAIRAGTGTVSPLHF.

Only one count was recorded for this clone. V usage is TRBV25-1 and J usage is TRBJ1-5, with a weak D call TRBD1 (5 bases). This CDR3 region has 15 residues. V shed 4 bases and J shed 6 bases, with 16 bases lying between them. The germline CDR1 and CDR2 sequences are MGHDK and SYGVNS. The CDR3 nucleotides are TGTGCCAGCAGTGGCTCTTTGGGGCCAGGTCAGCCCCAGCATTTT. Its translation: CASSGSLGPGQPQHF.

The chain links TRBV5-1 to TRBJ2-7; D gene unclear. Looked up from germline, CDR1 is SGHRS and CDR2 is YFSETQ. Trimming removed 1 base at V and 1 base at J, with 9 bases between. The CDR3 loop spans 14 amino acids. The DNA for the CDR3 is TGCGCCAGCAGCTTGTCTGTCCATTCCTACGAGCAGTACTTC. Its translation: CASSLSVHSYEQYF.

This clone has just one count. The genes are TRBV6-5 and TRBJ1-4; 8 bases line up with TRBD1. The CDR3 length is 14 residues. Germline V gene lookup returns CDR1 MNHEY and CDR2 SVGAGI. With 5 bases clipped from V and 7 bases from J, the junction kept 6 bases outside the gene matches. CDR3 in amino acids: CASSKETGGEKLFF. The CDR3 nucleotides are TGTGCCAGCAGTAAGGAAACAGGGGGTGAAAAACTGTTTTTT.

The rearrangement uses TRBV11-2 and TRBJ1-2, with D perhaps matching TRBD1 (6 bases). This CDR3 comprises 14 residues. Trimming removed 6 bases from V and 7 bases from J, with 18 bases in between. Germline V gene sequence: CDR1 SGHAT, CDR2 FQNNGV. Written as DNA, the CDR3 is TGTGCCAGCAGGGACATGCAGGGGAGATCTGGCTACACCTTC. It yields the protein CASRDMQGRSGYTF.

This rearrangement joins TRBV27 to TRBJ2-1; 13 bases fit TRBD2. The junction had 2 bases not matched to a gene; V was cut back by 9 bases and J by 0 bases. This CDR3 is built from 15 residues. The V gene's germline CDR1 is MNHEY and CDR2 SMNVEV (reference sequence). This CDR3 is CASRLAGGSYNEQFF. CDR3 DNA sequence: TGTGCCAGTAGACTAGCGGGGGGCTCCTACAATGAGCAGTTCTTC.